This T cell receptor (beta chain) was captured in a study of identical twins. Every sampled donor was Caucasian and healthy. TCRdb re-analysed the 5' RACE reads in MiXCR, keeping a single row per CDR3 protein. The repertoire holds hundreds of thousands of distinct CDR3 sequences, approximately 7% seen once, with roughly 3.6% in the top ten. Findings of the study overall: Memory repertoires lacked the insertion deficit that abundant cord blood beta clonotypes showed.

This clonotype was observed many times. Its specificity is unknown. Germline V CDR1 and CDR2: LGHDT, YNNKEL (reference sequence). V lost 4 bases to trimming and J lost 0 bases; unmatched junction nucleotides: 20. The CDR3 extends over 22 amino acids. This sample also belongs to another study, concerning yellow fever vaccine responses in identical twins.

The TCR sequence derives from a woman aged 18-35 years in good health. The specimen was memory (CD45RO+) T cells sorted from blood. The chain joins TRBV3-1 to TRBJ2-6; TRBD1 aligns across 8 bases. The CDR3 is CASSPALVFMQGAPSGANVLTF. CDR3 nucleotides: TGTGCCAGCAGCCCGGCACTGGTTTTTATGCAGGGGGCTCCCTCTGGGGCCAACGTCCTGACTTTC.